These 14 T cell receptor beta chains were all obtained from the same sample, sequenced in a study of Graves' ophthalmopathy and Graves' hyperthyroidism. As the template, RNA transcripts were used to amplify TCR beta CDR3 regions. First-round RT-PCR relied on HTBI primers, and a second-round multiplex PCR came next. TCRdb analysed the multiplex PCR reads with MiXCR anew, one entry per CDR3 protein. There are 500,000 to 800,000 distinct CDR3 sequences in the sample; about 38% occur only once, and roughly 3.5% lies in the top ten. Source material: peripheral blood. These receptors were taken from an adult man with Graves' ophthalmopathy.

This clonotype was detected only a few times. V usage is TRBV20-1 and J usage is TRBJ2-7, with TRBD2 identical over 15 bases. The tail of the sequence fits TRBJ2-1 better, so the J call may be wrong. Germline assignment: CDR1 DFQATT and CDR2 SNEGSKA (reference sequence). The CDR3 is made up of 15 amino acids. The CDR3 nucleotides read TGCAGTGCTAGAGTGGGGACTAGCGGGAGGAATGAGCAGTTCTTC. Translated, it gives CSARVGTSGRNEQFF.

The chain is built from TRBV12-3 or TRBV12-4 and TRBJ2-7, with 10 bases lining up with TRBD1. The CDR3 totals 17 residues. After removal of 4 bases from V and 4 bases from J, the junction contained 13 bases not matched to a gene. The CDR3: CASSYGPGTGALYEQYF. CDR3 DNA sequence: TGTGCCAGCAGTTACGGCCCGGGGACAGGGGCTTTGTACGAGCAGTACTTC.

The V and J genes are TRBV7-3 and TRBJ1-3, with D possibly TRBD1 on 5 matching bases. The CDR3 runs to 14 residues. Germline V gene lookup returns CDR1 SGHTA and CDR2 FQGTGA. With 2 bases removed from V and 4 bases from J, the gap between germline ends came to 9 bases. CDR3 in DNA: TGTGCCAGCAGCTTAGCGAGGGGCGGAAACACCATATATTTT. Amino acids: CASSLARGGNTIYF.

This clonotype was picked up many times. The genes are TRBV2 and TRBJ1-2; TRBD1 agrees at 7 bases. Per germline, CDR1 SNHLY and CDR2 FYNNEI. The CDR3 covers 16 residues. The J segment lost 4 bases and the V segment lost 1 base, leaving 9 bases of the junction unmatched. CDR3 in amino acids: CASSEVARGGGYGYTF. The CDR3 bases are TGTGCCAGCAGTGAAGTTGCCAGAGGGGGCGGCTATGGCTACACCTTC. Full variable domain (rest looked up from reference TRBV2 and TRBJ1-2): EPEVTQTPSHQVTQMGQEVILRCVPISNHLYFYWYRQILGQKVEFLVSFYNNEISEKSEIFDDQFSVERPDGSNFTLKIRSTKLEDSAMYFCASSEVARGGGYGYTFGSGTRLTVV.

The chain joins TRBV7-9 to TRBJ2-7, with D possibly TRBD1 on 6 matching bases. V was clipped by 1 base and J by 5 bases, with 12 bases between them. From germline, CDR1 is SEHNR and CDR2 FQNEAQ (reference sequence). The CDR3 loop spans 14 amino acids. CDR3 loop: CASSLGGRGNEQYF. The CDR3 bases are TGTGCCAGCAGCTTAGGGGGCAGGGGAAACGAGCAGTACTTC.

This clonotype was counted at least ten times. The chain carries TRBV12-3 or TRBV12-4 and TRBJ2-7, with 14 bases that match TRBD2. The CDR3 length is 14 residues. V gave up 8 bases and J gave up 4 bases; unmatched junction bases: 4. The CDR3, as DNA: TGTGCCAGCTCGGGACTAGCGGGAGTTTACGAGCAGTACTTC. As protein: CASSGLAGVYEQYF.

The V and J genes are TRBV12-3 or TRBV12-4 and TRBJ2-7; D is perhaps TRBD1 or TRBD2 (5 bases each). The V gene lost 8 bases and the J gene lost 2 bases, with 13 bases spanning the gap. The CDR3 consists of 13 residues. CDR3 loop: CASGRQGPYEQYF. In DNA, the CDR3 is TGTGCCAGCGGTCGGCAGGGACCCTACGAGCAGTACTTC.

This clonotype was observed a few times. A much larger clone differs from this one at a single base, so this may be a read error. V gene TRBV5-6 combines with J gene TRBJ2-2, with a tentative D call TRBD1 (6 bases). Per the germline V gene, CDR1 is SGHDT and CDR2 is YYEEEE. V lost 2 bases to trimming and J lost 1 base, with 9 bases between them. This CDR3 region has 15 residues. The CDR3 spells CASSFRRGNTGELFF. In DNA form, the CDR3 reads TGTGCCAGCAGCTTTCGCAGGGGGAACACCGGGGAGCTGTTTTTT.

This clonotype has a count of ten or more. This rearrangement joins TRBV20-1 to TRBJ2-7; D is perhaps TRBD1 (5 bases). The V and J ends lost 3 bases and 5 bases respectively, with 14 bases between them. From germline, CDR1 is DFQATT and CDR2 SNEGSKA (reference sequence). The CDR3 has 13 amino acids. The CDR3 protein is CSASRQGGHEQYF. The CDR3 nucleotides are TGCAGTGCTAGTCGCCAGGGTGGCCACGAGCAGTACTTC.

The chain recombines TRBV12-3 or TRBV12-4 with TRBJ2-3; D possibly uses TRBD1 or TRBD2 (6 bases each). V was shortened by 5 bases and J by 5 bases, with 17 bases between the two germline ends. The CDR3 has 15 amino acids. CDR3 nucleotides: TGTGCCAGCAGTGAAAGGTGGGGGGCGAGAGATACGCAGTATTTT. Translation gives CASSERWGARDTQYF.

This clonotype was seen more than once but under ten times. This chain links TRBV2 with TRBJ1-1; 7 bases align to TRBD1. The length of the CDR3 is 16 residues. Germline CDR1 is SNHLY and CDR2 is FYNNEI. Losses at the gene ends were 10 bases for V and 0 bases for J; bases not matched to a gene: 14. DNA for the CDR3: TGTGCCACCCTCGGGACAGTCGGAGGGATGAACACTGAAGCTTTCTTT. It is translated as CATLGTVGGMNTEAFF.

In this sample, this clonotype turned up many times. The rearrangement uses TRBV15 and TRBJ1-2, with D possibly TRBD1 on 6 matching bases. V dropped 3 bases and J dropped 0 bases, with 14 bases sitting between them. Germline lookup yields CDR1 LNHNV and CDR2 YYDKDF (reference sequence). The CDR3 covers 16 residues. The CDR3 DNA reads as TGTGCCACCAGCAGGGATACAGGGCCCTCTAACTATGGCTACACCTTC. Encoded protein: CATSRDTGPSNYGYTF.

This clonotype was observed many times. The chain links TRBV10-3 to TRBJ2-7, with 9 bases lining up with TRBD1. V trimming: 6 bases; J trimming: 3 bases; junction bases outside the gene matches: 6. CDR3 size: 14 residues. Germline assignment: CDR1 ENHRY and CDR2 SYGVKD. The CDR3 reads CAISQSDRGYEQYF. The CDR3 bases are TGTGCCATCAGCCAATCGGACAGGGGCTACGAGCAGTACTTC.

In this sample, this clonotype turned up once. This chain links TRBV15 with TRBJ2-5, with D possibly being TRBD1 (6 bases). This CDR3 has 15 amino acids. Trimming took off 3 bases at V and 3 bases at J, with 14 bases between the two ends. Germline CDR1 is LNHNV and CDR2 is YYDKDF (reference sequence). CDR3 in amino acids: CATSSLVQGEETQYF. DNA of the CDR3: TGTGCCACCAGCAGTTTAGTACAGGGTGAAGAGACCCAGTACTTC.